This T cell receptor beta chain was sequenced during a study of metastatic and nonmetastatic thyroid tumors. Across the whole study: Repertoires from malignant and benign thyroid patients were compared across blood and tumor or nodule tissue.

This clone was seen more than once but under ten times. A read error may account for a junction end that differs from germline. All patients were untreated before thyroid surgery. The CDR3 covers 13 residues. Germline CDR1 and CDR2: LNHDA and SQIVND (reference sequence). Through MiXCR, TCRdb re-clonotyped the PCR reads. Of 30,000 to 40,000 clones listed, approximately 17% are singletons. What was sequenced was blood. This TCR was recovered from a female donor with papillary thyroid cancer or a benign thyroid nodule (not recorded which). Some clones in this sample may be carry-over from other donors' samples. This chain uses TRBV19 with TRBJ2-7; D possibly corresponds to TRBD1 (6 bases). CDR3 region: CASIGDTLYDQYF. Written as DNA, the CDR3 is TGTGCCAGTATCGGGGACACGCTCTACGATCAGTACTTC. The full variable domain, completed using reference TRBV19 and TRBJ2-7, is DGGITQSPKYLFRKEGQNVTLSCEQNLNHDAMYWYRQDPGQGLRLIYYSQIVNDFQKGDIAEGYSVSREKKESFPLTVTSAQKNPTAFYLCASIGDTLYDQYFGPGTRLTVT.